The sequence of this T cell receptor beta chain was determined in a study of blood T cell repertoires in COVID-19. Study background: Italy, Spain and the United States were the sources of the convalescent and acute COVID-19 samples. PBMCs, B-cell-depleted T cells, or T cells provided the cDNA or gDNA that made up the material.

In the original processing: Reference gene primer amplification gave estimated nucleated cell counts. Sequencing used immunoSEQ multiplex PCR; TCRdb keeps in-frame clones, though not all of them. The V and J calls and clone size come from that table; D and trimming were worked out from the DNA. Of about 180,000 clones in the sample, 65% to 90% were seen once. CDR1 is SGDLS and CDR2 is YYNGEE in the germline V gene. Trimming cost V 0 bases and J 3 bases, with 10 bases left between them. The CDR3 runs to 15 residues. The receptor was isolated from a human donor in a cohort sampled during active COVID-19. The rearrangement uses TRBV9 and TRBJ2-1; possibly TRBD2 for D (6 bases). Sequenced input: peripheral blood. CDR3 loop: CASSVEAGIYNEQFF. CDR3 nucleotide sequence: TGTGCCAGCAGCGTAGAGGCGGGAATCTACAATGAGCAGTTCTTC.